Listed below are T cell receptor beta chains from one sample, sequenced in a study of blood T cell repertoires in COVID-19. Assay used: immunoSEQ multiplex PCR; TCRdb lists only in-frame clones, some missing. In the table there are more than 80,000 clones, 88% of which are singletons. Sequenced sample: peripheral blood. The receptors shown here come from a man at least 80 years old with acute or convalescent COVID-19. CDR3s leave out the opening cysteine and the closing phenylalanine or tryptophan. Clone size is stated in some rows and not others, as once, few, many or a class when expanded.

v_call: TRBV5-1; clone_size: NA; cdr3_aa: ASSDPGGGTEAF
v_call: TRBV18; clone_size: NA; cdr3_aa: ASSPVFNSPLH
v_call: TRBV19; clone_size: once; cdr3_aa: ASSEGGTDTQY
v_call: TRBV20-1; clone_size: NA; cdr3_aa: SARGTALTTTNEKLF
v_call: TRBV5-4; clone_size: NA; cdr3_aa: ASSGAGTRSYNEQF
v_call: TRBV3-1/TRBV3-2; clone_size: NA; cdr3_aa: ASSPRGGAQH
v_call: TRBV7-2; clone_size: NA; cdr3_aa: ASSLGGQSSIFNYGYT
v_call: TRBV10-3; clone_size: NA; cdr3_aa: AISGGGPGNQPQH
v_call: TRBV14; clone_size: NA; cdr3_aa: ASSQASLGTPLH
v_call: TRBV7-6; clone_size: NA; cdr3_aa: ASSSTSGGRETQY
v_call: TRBV11-2; clone_size: NA; cdr3_aa: ASSPDRSGANVLT
v_call: TRBV11-1; clone_size: NA; cdr3_aa: ASSPLAGGSTDTQY
v_call: TRBV6-5; clone_size: once; cdr3_aa: ASNRGGVPEAF
v_call: TRBV7-2; clone_size: few; cdr3_aa: ASSRTGGANSGANVLT
v_call: TRBV19; clone_size: NA; cdr3_aa: ASSPPADRAYEQY
v_call: TRBV24-1; clone_size: NA; cdr3_aa: ATSDLGSGASTDTQY
v_call: TRBV9; clone_size: NA; cdr3_aa: ASSSSRTGVGNEQF
v_call: TRBV6-6; clone_size: NA; cdr3_aa: ASRPGQGHYEQY
v_call: TRBV7-3; clone_size: once; cdr3_aa: ASSLLQSGNTIY
v_call: TRBV6-5; clone_size: NA; cdr3_aa: ASIPGNYGYT
v_call: TRBV24-1; clone_size: NA; cdr3_aa: ATSDFSQGQETQY
v_call: TRBV7-6; clone_size: once; cdr3_aa: ASSSMISGSSGELF
v_call: TRBV24-1; clone_size: NA; cdr3_aa: ATSDLFTGGELF
v_call: TRBV30; clone_size: NA; cdr3_aa: AWSPGLAVSYEQY
v_call: TRBV3-1/TRBV3-2; clone_size: NA; cdr3_aa: ASSQGAGGTQY
v_call: TRBV3-1/TRBV3-2; clone_size: NA; cdr3_aa: ASSQDLAGNTIY
v_call: TRBV6-5; clone_size: NA; cdr3_aa: ASRAGGSGNTIY
v_call: TRBV5-1; clone_size: NA; cdr3_aa: ASSLLVGSYNEQF